This passage covers 21 T cell receptor beta chains from one sample sequenced in a study of molecular identifiers for immune sequencing clone quantification. From the PCR reads, TCRdb called clonotypes with MiXCR, one entry per CDR3 protein. The table lists some 320,000 distinct CDR3 sequences, about 22% of them singletons. Source material: naive CD8+ T cells from blood, with Jurkat cell RNA spiked in. Regarding subset: FACS-sorted CD8+CD4-CCR7+CD45RA+ naive T cells. Receptors were obtained from a human donor in good health. Some libraries in this study had Jurkat cell RNA spiked in.

There are many counts of this clonotype. The chain uses TRBV5-1 and TRBJ1-2; D is perhaps TRBD1 (6 bases). In germline, CDR1 is SGHRS, CDR2 YFSETQ. V was trimmed by 4 bases and J by 6 bases, leaving 13 bases between them. The CDR3 is 13 amino acids. CDR3 protein: CASSPAGAHGYTF. In nucleotides, the CDR3 is TGCGCCAGCAGCCCTGCAGGGGCACATGGCTACACCTTC.

This clonotype was counted ten times or more. The J gene is TRBJ2-2, the V gene TRBV19; a weak D match, TRBD2 (5 bases). V dropped 8 bases and J dropped 6 bases, with 13 bases sitting between them. Germline loops: CDR1 LNHDA, CDR2 SQIVND (reference sequence). This CDR3 is 13 amino acids long. CDR3 DNA: TGTGCCAGTTACGGGGTATGGGCCGGGGAGCTGTTTTTT. Translating it yields CASYGVWAGELFF. The full variable domain, its missing parts supplied by reference TRBV19 and TRBJ2-2, is DGGITQSPKYLFRKEGQNVTLSCEQNLNHDAMYWYRQDPGQGLRLIYYSQIVNDFQKGDIAEGYSVSREKKESFPLTVTSAQKNPTAFYLCASYGVWAGELFFGEGSRLTVL.

This clonotype was counted a few times. The rearrangement uses TRBV27 and TRBJ1-5, with a possible D match to TRBD1 (6 bases). This CDR3 contains 13 residues. V was pared by 8 bases and J by 0 bases, with 8 bases between. Germline V gene sequence: CDR1 MNHEY, CDR2 SMNVEV (reference sequence). The CDR3, as DNA: TGTGCCAGCGGACAGTATAGCAATCAGCCCCAGCATTTT. It specifies CASGQYSNQPQHF.

Many counts were recorded for this clonotype. This chain links TRBV11-2 with TRBJ2-3; D is undetermined. The V gene's germline CDR1 is SGHAT and CDR2 FQNNGV. This CDR3 is built from 16 residues. With 1 base removed from V and 0 bases from J, the gap between germline ends came to 11 bases. CDR3 amino acids: CASSLGSQISTDTQYF. The CDR3 nucleotides read TGTGCCAGCAGCTTAGGCAGCCAGATCAGCACAGATACGCAGTATTTT.

This clonotype was recorded at least ten times. The J gene is TRBJ1-1, the V gene TRBV28; D uncertain. V lost 1 base to trimming and J lost 2 bases, with 11 bases between them. CDR1 MDHEN and CDR2 SYDVKM come from the germline V gene. This CDR3 is 15 amino acids long. In nucleotides, the CDR3 is TGTGCCAGCAGTTTATACTGGGAGATTAACACTGAAGCTTTCTTT. This encodes CASSLYWEINTEAFF.

The table lists this clonotype with many counts. The V call is TRBV12-3 or TRBV12-4, the J call TRBJ2-3; weak D call: TRBD1 (6 bases). The CDR3 covers 13 residues. The V gene lost 8 bases and the J gene lost 4 bases, with 13 bases spanning the gap. CDR3 DNA: TGTGCCAGCGAGGGGGAAGTTGCAGATACGCAGTATTTT. This encodes CASEGEVADTQYF.

This clonotype came up a few times. In DNA form, the CDR3 reads TGTGCCAGCAGTCTCGGGGCCGAAGGCTACACCTTC. This codes for CASSLGAEGYTF. The chain couples TRBV25-1 to TRBJ1-2, with D tentatively TRBD1 (5 bases). The CDR3 contains 12 residues. Per germline, CDR1 MGHDK and CDR2 SYGVNS. Trimming pared 5 bases from V and 8 bases from J, leaving 12 bases between.

This clonotype came up many times. The chain carries TRBV29-1 and TRBJ2-3; tentative D call: TRBD1 (6 bases). V shed 0 bases and J shed 2 bases, with 15 bases lying between them. There are 16 residues in the CDR3. Germline V gene sequence: CDR1 SQVTM, CDR2 ANQGSEA. The CDR3 DNA reads TGCAGCGTTGAAGATGTCGCAGGGGAACCCACAGATACGCAGTATTTT. Translating it yields CSVEDVAGEPTDTQYF.

Many counts were recorded for this clonotype. This chain links TRBV5-1 with TRBJ2-2; D not certain. This CDR3 comprises 13 residues. Germline loops: CDR1 SGHRS, CDR2 YFSETQ. Trimming removed 0 bases from V and 4 bases from J, with 4 bases in between. CDR3 loop: CASSLESTGELFF. DNA for the CDR3: TGCGCCAGCAGCTTGGAGAGCACCGGGGAGCTGTTTTTT.

This clonotype was counted at least ten times. The genes are TRBV7-6 and TRBJ2-7, with D perhaps given as TRBD1 or TRBD2 (6 bases each). This CDR3 has 14 amino acids. CDR1 and CDR2 from the germline V gene are SGHVS and FNYEAQ. V was shortened by 5 bases and J by 5 bases, with 16 bases between the two germline ends. This CDR3 reads CASSTAPGEDEQYF. The CDR3 DNA reads as TGTGCCAGCAGCACCGCCCCAGGGGAGGACGAGCAGTACTTC.

This clonotype was picked up many times. The chain employs TRBV7-9 and TRBJ2-1; 7 bases fit TRBD2. V lost 8 bases to trimming and J lost 3 bases; unmatched junction nucleotides: 7. Germline V lookup: CDR1 SEHNR, CDR2 FQNEAQ (reference sequence). This CDR3 has 14 residues. The CDR3 nucleotides are TGTGCCAGCGGAGGACTAGTAATCTACAATGAGCAGTTCTTC. Encoded protein: CASGGLVIYNEQFF.

There are many counts of this clonotype. The genes are TRBV7-9 and TRBJ1-4; D not certain. CDR1 SEHNR and CDR2 FQNEAQ come from the germline V gene (reference sequence). The V gene lost 6 bases and the J gene lost 6 bases, with 11 bases spanning the gap. The CDR3 totals 13 residues. The chain's CDR3 is CASSPPGDEKLFF. The CDR3 DNA follows: TGTGCCAGCAGTCCCCCAGGCGATGAAAAACTGTTTTTT. Looking up the rest from reference TRBV7-9 and TRBJ1-4 gives the full variable domain: DTGVSQNPRHKITKRGQNVTFRCDPISEHNRLYWYRQTLGQGPEFLTYFQNEAQLEKSRLLSDRFSAERPKGSFSTLEIQRTEQGDSAMYLCASSPPGDEKLFFGSGTQLSVL.

In this sample, this clonotype turned up many times. DNA for the CDR3: TGTGCCAGCGGGTACACAGATACGCAGTATTTT. Translating gives CASGYTDTQYF. The chain recombines TRBV28 with TRBJ2-3; D uncertain. Germline assignment: CDR1 MDHEN and CDR2 SYDVKM. CDR3 length: 11 residues. Trimming removed 8 bases at V and 2 bases at J, with 5 bases between.

This chain joins TRBV27 and TRBJ1-1; no clear D gene. The CDR3 has 15 residues. V gave up 3 bases and J gave up 1 base, with 12 bases separating them. CDR1 is MNHEY, CDR2 SMNVEV, per germline (reference sequence). The CDR3 DNA reads as TGTGCCAGCAGTTTTTCCAGTTGGGGGAACACTGAAGCTTTCTTT. This translates into CASSFSSWGNTEAFF.

V and J are TRBV12-3 or TRBV12-4 and TRBJ2-5; D ambiguous. Trimming took off 3 bases at V and 5 bases at J, with 10 bases between the two ends. This CDR3 is 13 amino acids long. The CDR3 sequence is CASSLGFHETQYF. CDR3 DNA: TGTGCCAGCAGTTTGGGGTTCCACGAGACCCAGTACTTC.

The table lists this clonotype with a few counts. The chain links TRBV27 to TRBJ2-7; 10 nucleotides agree with TRBD2. CDR1 and CDR2 from the germline V gene are MNHEY and SMNVEV (reference sequence). The ends lost 9 bases at V and 3 bases at J; junction bases unmatched: 11. The CDR3 runs to 15 residues. The DNA of the CDR3 is TGTGCCAGTCGTATAGAGCGGGGGGGAGGCTACGAGCAGTACTTC. Amino acid sequence: CASRIERGGGYEQYF.

This clonotype was found many times. The V call is TRBV9, the J call TRBJ2-3; 8 nucleotides match TRBD2. CDR1 and CDR2 (germline): SGDLS, YYNGEE. Losses at the gene ends were 2 bases for V and 5 bases for J; bases not matched to a gene: 10. This CDR3 spans 16 amino acids. Written as DNA, the CDR3 is TGTGCCAGCAGCGTGAAAATAGCGGGGCGGGGAGATACGCAGTATTTT. Amino acid sequence: CASSVKIAGRGDTQYF.

As regards this clonotype: One end of the junction is discordant with germline, which a read error may explain. The rearrangement uses TRBV29-1 and TRBJ2-7, with a weak D call TRBD1 (5 bases). The CDR3 loop spans 12 amino acids. Germline V gene lookup returns CDR1 SQVTM and CDR2 ANQGSEA. CDR3 loop: CGVVILGDEQYF. As DNA, the CDR3 is TGCGGCGTTGTAATCCTAGGGGACGAGCAGTACTTC.

Ten or more counts support this clonotype. The genes are TRBV4-3 and TRBJ2-7; 7 bases match TRBD1. The CDR3 loop spans 16 amino acids. CDR1 is LGHNA and CDR2 is YSLEER in the germline V gene. V was clipped by 0 bases and J by 3 bases; unmatched bases: 8. CDR3 protein: CASSQETQGLGYEQYF. In DNA, the CDR3 is TGCGCCAGCAGCCAAGAAACACAGGGGCTGGGCTACGAGCAGTACTTC.

Worth noting for this clonotype: The junction shows a germline mismatch at one end, possibly a read error. This sequence joins TRBV6-5 and TRBJ1-3; D may be TRBD1 (5 bases). The CDR3 runs to 20 residues. Germline CDR1 MNHEY, CDR2 SVGAGI. The CDR3 protein is CASSYHAEGAPGGSGNTIHF. The CDR3 DNA is TGTGCCAGCAGTTATCACGCTGAGGGCGCCCCCGGGGGATCTGGAAACACCATACATTTT.

This clonotype has a count of ten or more. The V call is TRBV29-1, the J call TRBJ2-3; 10 bases are shared with TRBD1. The length of the CDR3 is 15 residues. V lost 2 bases, J lost 5 bases, and 7 bases stayed unmatched. Germline CDR1 and CDR2: SQVTM and ANQGSEA. For the CDR3, the DNA is TGCAGCGTTGAACTTACCGGGACAGGGGAAGATACGCAGTATTTT. As protein: CSVELTGTGEDTQYF.